The rows below give T cell receptor beta chains drawn from one sample of a study of cytotoxic CD8 clonotypes in ibrutinib-treated CLL. Profiling relied on immunoSEQ multiplex PCR, and the TCRdb table lists in-frame clones only, not all of them. The data contain under 150,000 clones, about 85% of them singletons. Sequencing used PBMCs, obtained after 24 months of ibrutinib treatment. The receptors here all came from a human donor with chronic lymphocytic leukemia. Both conserved end residues are part of each CDR3. The order of the fields is clone size, D gene, V gene, J gene, CDR3 DNA, CDR3 protein. The D gene is left open where the match is weak. Clone size is shown for a subset of rows, as once, few, many or a class of expanded clone.

abundance: NA; d_gene: NA; v_gene: TRBV4-1; j_gene: TRBJ1-3; CDR3nt: TGCGCCAGCAGCCAGGCAGACAGACACTCTGGAAACACCATATATTTT; CDR3aa: CASSQADRHSGNTIYF
abundance: NA; d_gene: TRBD1; v_gene: TRBV19; j_gene: TRBJ2-4; CDR3nt: TGTGCCAGTAGTATAGGGCAGGGGGCGAACATTCAGTACTTC; CDR3aa: CASSIGQGANIQYF
abundance: NA; d_gene: NA; v_gene: TRBV2; j_gene: TRBJ2-2; CDR3nt: TGTGCCAGCAGTGAGTCAGGGGCCCTCACCGGGGAGCTGTTTTTT; CDR3aa: CASSESGALTGELFF
abundance: NA; d_gene: NA; v_gene: TRBV6-1; j_gene: TRBJ1-1; CDR3nt: TGTGCCAGCAGTGATTACAACAGGGAGCCCTTTAAGTTCGGTGAAGCTTTCTTT; CDR3aa: CASSDYNREPFKFGEAFF
abundance: NA; d_gene: NA; v_gene: TRBV27; j_gene: TRBJ1-5; CDR3nt: TGTGCCAGCAGTTTACCCCCCTCGGCAGACACCACCTATCAGCCCCAGCATTTT; CDR3aa: CASSLPPSADTTYQPQHF
abundance: once; d_gene: TRBD2; v_gene: TRBV9; j_gene: TRBJ2-2; CDR3nt: TGTGCCAGCAGCGTAGGGACTAGTGGGACCGGGGAGCTGTTTTTT; CDR3aa: CASSVGTSGTGELFF
abundance: NA; d_gene: NA; v_gene: TRBV6-1; j_gene: TRBJ2-6; CDR3nt: TGTGCCAGCAGTTCGACCAACGTCCTGACTTTC; CDR3aa: CASSSTNVLTF
abundance: once; d_gene: NA; v_gene: TRBV11-2; j_gene: TRBJ2-5; CDR3nt: TGTGCCAGCAGCTCTAGGAGAGAGACCCAGTACTTC; CDR3aa: CASSSRRETQYF
abundance: NA; d_gene: NA; v_gene: TRBV6-6; j_gene: TRBJ2-5; CDR3nt: TGTGCCAGCAGTTACCTCATGAAACAGGAGACCCAGTACTTC; CDR3aa: CASSYLMKQETQYF
abundance: NA; d_gene: NA; v_gene: TRBV7-2; j_gene: TRBJ1-2; CDR3nt: TGTGCCAGCAGCTTAGCATCGAACGACGGCGATCTCTATGGCTACACCTTC; CDR3aa: CASSLASNDGDLYGYTF
abundance: NA; d_gene: NA; v_gene: TRBV28; j_gene: TRBJ2-7; CDR3nt: TGTGCCAGCAGTTTCATCAGGTCCGGCGAGCAGTACTTC; CDR3aa: CASSFIRSGEQYF
abundance: NA; d_gene: NA; v_gene: TRBV7-2; j_gene: TRBJ1-1; CDR3nt: TGTGCCAGCCACCTCGATGGGGGCACTGAAGCTTTCTTT; CDR3aa: CASHLDGGTEAFF